This T cell receptor (beta chain) was obtained from a study of cytomegalovirus exposure and HLA in healthy donors. The CDR3 runs 11 residues. Germline-derived CDR1 and CDR2 are DFQATT and SNEGSKA (reference sequence). Trimming removed 3 bases at V and 4 bases at J, with 7 bases between. The study ran its PCR with 60 Vbeta and 13 Jbeta primers. The repertoire was sequenced with immunoSEQ multiplex PCR; TCRdb's copy has only in-frame clones and lacks some. The sample carries 150,000 to 200,000 clones, around four fifths recorded once. This receptor was taken from a man between 18 and 35 years old in good health and CMV-seropositive. The chain recombines TRBV20-1 with TRBJ2-7; a weak D match, TRBD1 (6 bases). The sequenced sample consisted of PBMCs. CDR3 in DNA: TGCAGTGCTAGTCAGGGGTACGAGCAGTACTTC. The encoded protein is CSASQGYEQYF.